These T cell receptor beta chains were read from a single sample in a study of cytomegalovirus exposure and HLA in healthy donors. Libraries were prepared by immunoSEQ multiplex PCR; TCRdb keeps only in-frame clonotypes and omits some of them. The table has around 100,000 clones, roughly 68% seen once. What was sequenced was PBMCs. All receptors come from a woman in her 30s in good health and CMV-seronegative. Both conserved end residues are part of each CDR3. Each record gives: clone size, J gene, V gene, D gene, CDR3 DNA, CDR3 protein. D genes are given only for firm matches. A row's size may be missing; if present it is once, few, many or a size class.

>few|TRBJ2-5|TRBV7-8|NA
TGTGCCAGCAGCTTAGGGCAGATATCGTACCAAGAGACCCAGTACTTC
CASSLGQISYQETQYF
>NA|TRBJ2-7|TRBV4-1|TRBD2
TGCGCCAGCAGCCGGGGAGTAGCGGGAGGAAACGAGCAGTACTTC
CASSRGVAGGNEQYF
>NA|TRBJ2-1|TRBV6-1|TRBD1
TGTGCCAGCAGCCTGACAGGGAACGGCGGTCATGAGCAGTTCTTC
CASSLTGNGGHEQFF
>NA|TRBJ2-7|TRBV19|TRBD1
TGTGCCAGTAGTATAGATCTCGCCGGGACAGGGCGGGACGAGCAGTACTTC
CASSIDLAGTGRDEQYF
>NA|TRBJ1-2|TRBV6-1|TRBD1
TGTGCCAGCAGTGACCTTAAGTCGGGGACAGTCGTGGGCTACACCTTC
CASSDLKSGTVVGYTF
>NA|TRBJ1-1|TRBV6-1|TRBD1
TGTGCCAGCAGTACAAACAGGGGGCGCTGGACTGAAGCTTTCTTT
CASSTNRGRWTEAFF
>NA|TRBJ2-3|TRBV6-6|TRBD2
TGTGCCAGCAGTTATCAAGCGGGAGGGCTGGATACGCAGTATTTT
CASSYQAGGLDTQYF
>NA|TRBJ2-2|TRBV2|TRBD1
TGTGCCAGCAGAATCCAACAGGGGGTGGGAACCGGGGAGCTGTTTTTT
CASRIQQGVGTGELFF
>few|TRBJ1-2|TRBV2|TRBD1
TGTGCCAGCAGCCCCGGGACAGACTATGGCTACACCTTC
CASSPGTDYGYTF
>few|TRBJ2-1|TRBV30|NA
TGTGCCTGGAGTGTAAGTTCAGGGGTCGAGCAGTTCTTC
CAWSVSSGVEQFF
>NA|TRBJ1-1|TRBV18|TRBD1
TGTGCCAGCTCACCACTGTTTATAGGGGGACAGGGGGCCGCTGAAGCTTTCTTT
CASSPLFIGGQGAAEAFF
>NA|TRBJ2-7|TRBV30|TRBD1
TGTGCCTGGAACACACAGGGGGCCTACGAGCAGTACTTC
CAWNTQGAYEQYF
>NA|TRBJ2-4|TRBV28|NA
TGTGCCAGCAGTTTGTACCGGTTAAGCATTCAGTACTTC
CASSLYRLSIQYF
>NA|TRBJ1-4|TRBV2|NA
TGTGCCAGCAGGGTAGGGGGTGATAGTGAAAAACTGTTTTTT
CASRVGGDSEKLFF
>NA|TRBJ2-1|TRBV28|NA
TGTGCCAGCAGTCCATCCCCGGAGGGAAGGGGGCAGTTCTTC
CASSPSPEGRGQFF